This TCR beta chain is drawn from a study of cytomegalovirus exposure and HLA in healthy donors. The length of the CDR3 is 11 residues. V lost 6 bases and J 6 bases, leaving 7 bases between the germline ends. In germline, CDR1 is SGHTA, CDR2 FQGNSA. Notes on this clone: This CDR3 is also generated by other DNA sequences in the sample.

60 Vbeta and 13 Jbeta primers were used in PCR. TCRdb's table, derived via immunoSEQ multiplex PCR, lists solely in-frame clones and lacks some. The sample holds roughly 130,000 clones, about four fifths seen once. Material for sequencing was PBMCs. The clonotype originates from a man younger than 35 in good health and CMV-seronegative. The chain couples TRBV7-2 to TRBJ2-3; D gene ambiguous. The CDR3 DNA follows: TGTGCCAGCAGTTCCTTGGATACGCAGTATTTT. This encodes CASSSLDTQYF.